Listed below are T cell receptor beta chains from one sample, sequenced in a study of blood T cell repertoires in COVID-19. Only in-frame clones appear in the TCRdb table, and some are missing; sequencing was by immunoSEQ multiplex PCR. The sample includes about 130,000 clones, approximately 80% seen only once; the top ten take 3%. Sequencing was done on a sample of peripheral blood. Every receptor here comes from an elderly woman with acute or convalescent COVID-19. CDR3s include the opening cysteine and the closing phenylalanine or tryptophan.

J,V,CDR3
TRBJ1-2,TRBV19,CASSATGQAYYGYTF
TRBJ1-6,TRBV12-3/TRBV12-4,CASSFGGKDPLHF
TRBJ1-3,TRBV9,CASSVEPGGGNTIYF
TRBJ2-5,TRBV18,CASSPGQGVQETQYF
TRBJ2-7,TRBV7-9,CASSRFTGGPKELYEQYF
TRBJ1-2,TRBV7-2,CASSLAFLIDFSYTF
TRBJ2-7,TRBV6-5,CASKAPGLRNYEQYF
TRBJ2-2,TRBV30,CAWSTTGTGELFF
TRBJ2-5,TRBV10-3,CAIRGDSGSQETQYF
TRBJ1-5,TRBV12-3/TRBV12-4,CASSLSTNQPQHF
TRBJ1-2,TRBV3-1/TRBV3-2,CASSPAGYGYTF
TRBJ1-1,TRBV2,CASTRVTEAFF
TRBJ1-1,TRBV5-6,CASTEFQEAFF
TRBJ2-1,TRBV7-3,CASSPQGYNEQFF
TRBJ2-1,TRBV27,CASGAPLMAYNEQFF
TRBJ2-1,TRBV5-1,CASSLETGGYNEQFF
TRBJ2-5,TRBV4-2,CASSQGDGERQETQYF
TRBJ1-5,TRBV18,CASSPLSPRASNQPQHF
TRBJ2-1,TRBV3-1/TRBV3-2,CASSQVTQGYNEQFF
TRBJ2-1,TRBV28,CASSSSPGTGNNEQFF
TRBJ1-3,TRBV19,CASKRDSTSGNTIYF
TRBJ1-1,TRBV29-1,CSVEDYGDTEAFF
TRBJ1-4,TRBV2,CASRDRATNEKLFF
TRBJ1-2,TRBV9,CASSVSGQNYGYTF
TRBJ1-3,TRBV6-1,CASSEGSSGNTIYF
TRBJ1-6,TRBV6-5,CASNLRQGPNSPLHF
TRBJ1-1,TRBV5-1,CASSSETGGRLNTEAFF
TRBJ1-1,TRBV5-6,CASSSTGVGAFF
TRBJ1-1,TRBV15,CATSRTRWTEAFF
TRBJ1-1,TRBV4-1,CASSQDWEGLGGAFF
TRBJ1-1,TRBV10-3,CAISNTGTANTEAFF
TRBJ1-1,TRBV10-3,CAITEANSNTEAFF
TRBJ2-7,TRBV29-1,CSVEDLGQGEREQYF
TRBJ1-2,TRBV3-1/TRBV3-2,CASSQVGGLAGYTF
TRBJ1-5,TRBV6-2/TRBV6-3,CASSYYDRGLSNQPQHF
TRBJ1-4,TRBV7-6,CASSLFRGEKLFF
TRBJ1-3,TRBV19,CASSIGQGGGNTIYF
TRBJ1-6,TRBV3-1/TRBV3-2,CASSHQGRSPLHF
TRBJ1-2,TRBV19,CASSPQSFSGYTF
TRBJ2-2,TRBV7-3,CASSQTAGELFF
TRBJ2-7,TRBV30,CAWSVGGFYEQYF
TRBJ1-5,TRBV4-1,CASSQGGTAIHGQPQHF
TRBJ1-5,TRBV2,CASGGTGGNQPQHF
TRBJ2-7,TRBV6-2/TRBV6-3,CASSLYSSGTGVAYEQYF
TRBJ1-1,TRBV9,CASSVEGQGLRNTEAFF
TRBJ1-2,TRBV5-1,CASSFTEIYGYTF
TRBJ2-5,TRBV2,CASSEFGETQYF
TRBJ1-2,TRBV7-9,CASSFLSGNYGYTF
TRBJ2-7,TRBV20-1,CSASAHPGQGAYEQYF